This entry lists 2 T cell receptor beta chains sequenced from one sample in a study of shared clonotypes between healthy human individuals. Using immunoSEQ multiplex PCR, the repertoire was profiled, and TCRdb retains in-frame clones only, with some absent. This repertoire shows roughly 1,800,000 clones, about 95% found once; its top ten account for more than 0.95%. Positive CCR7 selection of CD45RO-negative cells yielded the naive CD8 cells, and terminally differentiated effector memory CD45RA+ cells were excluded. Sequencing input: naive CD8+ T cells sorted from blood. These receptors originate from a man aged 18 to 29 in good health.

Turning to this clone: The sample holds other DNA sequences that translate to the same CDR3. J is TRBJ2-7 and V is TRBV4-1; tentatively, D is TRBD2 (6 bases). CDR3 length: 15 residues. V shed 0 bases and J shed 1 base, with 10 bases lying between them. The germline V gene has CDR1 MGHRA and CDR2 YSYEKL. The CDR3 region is CASSQDPLASYEQYF. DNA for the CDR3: TGCGCCAGCAGCCAAGATCCTCTAGCGTCCTACGAGCAGTACTTC.

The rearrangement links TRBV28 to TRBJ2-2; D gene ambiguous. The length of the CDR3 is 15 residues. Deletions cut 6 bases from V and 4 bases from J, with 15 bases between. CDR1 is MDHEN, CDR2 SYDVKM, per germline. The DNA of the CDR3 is TGTGCCAGCAGCCCATTTTCCGACACCACCGGGGAGCTGTTTTTT. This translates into CASSPFSDTTGELFF.